This T cell receptor (beta chain) was documented in a study of T cells in women clearing cervical HPV infection. For the study at large: Controls gave blood once infection was undetectable; cases at lesion identification.

TCRdb's copy holds only in-frame clones and misses some; the assay was immunoSEQ multiplex PCR. The listing contains 20,000 or so clones. The CDR3 contains 15 residues. The germline CDR1 and CDR2 sequences are SEHNR and FQNEAQ (reference sequence). Concerning this clone: The CDR3 end lies 3 residues beyond the end of the read and is filled in from the germline J gene.

The specimen was blood buffy coat. The gene calls are TRBV7-9 and TRBJ1-2; 8 bases line up with TRBD1. The source is a woman between 18 and 69 years old with a cervical HPV16 infection that either progressed to CIN3+ or cleared (not recorded which). The CDR3 DNA, read in part, is TGTGCCAGCAGCTCGGTCGGGACAGGAACCTACGAC. Translated, it gives CASSSVGTGTYD. The whole CDR3 protein reads CASSSVGTGTYDYTF.